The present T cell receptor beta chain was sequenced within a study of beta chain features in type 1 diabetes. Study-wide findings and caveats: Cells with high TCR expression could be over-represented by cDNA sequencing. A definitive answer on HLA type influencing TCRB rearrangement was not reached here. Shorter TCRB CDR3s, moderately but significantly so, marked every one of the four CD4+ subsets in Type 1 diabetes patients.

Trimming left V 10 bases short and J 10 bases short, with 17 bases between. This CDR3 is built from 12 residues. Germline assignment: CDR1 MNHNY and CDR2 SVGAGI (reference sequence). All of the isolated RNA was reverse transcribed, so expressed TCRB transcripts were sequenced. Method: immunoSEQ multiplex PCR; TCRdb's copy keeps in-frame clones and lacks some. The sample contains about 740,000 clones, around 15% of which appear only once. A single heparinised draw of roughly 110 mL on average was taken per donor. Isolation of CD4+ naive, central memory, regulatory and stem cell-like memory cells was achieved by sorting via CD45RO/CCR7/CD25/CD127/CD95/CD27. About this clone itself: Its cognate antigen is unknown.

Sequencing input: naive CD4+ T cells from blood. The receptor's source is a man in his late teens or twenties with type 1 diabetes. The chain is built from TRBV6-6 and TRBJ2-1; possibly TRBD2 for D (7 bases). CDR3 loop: CAISPGGGEQFF. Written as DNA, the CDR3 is TGTGCCATATCCCCGGGGGGCGGGGAGCAGTTCTTC.